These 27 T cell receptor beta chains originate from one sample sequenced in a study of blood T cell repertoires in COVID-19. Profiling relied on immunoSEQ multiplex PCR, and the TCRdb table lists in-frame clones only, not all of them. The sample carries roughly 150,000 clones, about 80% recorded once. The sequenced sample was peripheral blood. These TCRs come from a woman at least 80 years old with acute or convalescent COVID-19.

The CDR3 bases are TGCGCCAGCAGCCTCGGGAGGGGGGACGAGCAGTACTTC. Translation: CASSLGRGDEQYF. The rearrangement uses TRBV4-3 and TRBJ2-7; TRBD2 agrees at 8 bases. CDR1 and CDR2 (germline): LGHNA, YSLEER. V was pared by 4 bases and J by 5 bases, with 4 bases of the junction left unmatched. The CDR3 spans 13 residues.

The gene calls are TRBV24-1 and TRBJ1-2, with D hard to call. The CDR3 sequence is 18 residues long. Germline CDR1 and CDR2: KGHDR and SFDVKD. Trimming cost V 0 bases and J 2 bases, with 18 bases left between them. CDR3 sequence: CATSDLLQIISQNYGYTF. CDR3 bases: TGTGCCACCAGTGATTTGCTACAGATTATCTCCCAGAACTATGGCTACACCTTC.

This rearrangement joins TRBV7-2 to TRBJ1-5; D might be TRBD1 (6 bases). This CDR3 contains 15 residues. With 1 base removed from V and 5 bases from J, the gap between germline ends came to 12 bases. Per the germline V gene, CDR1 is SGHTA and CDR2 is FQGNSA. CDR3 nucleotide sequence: TGTGCCAGCAGCTTAGTTGTTGCAGGGGATCAGCCCCAGCATTTT. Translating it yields CASSLVVAGDQPQHF.

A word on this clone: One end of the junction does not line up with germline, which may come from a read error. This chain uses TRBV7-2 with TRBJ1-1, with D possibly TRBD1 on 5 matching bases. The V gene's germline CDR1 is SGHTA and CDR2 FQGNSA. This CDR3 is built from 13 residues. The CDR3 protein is CASSLDSNTEAFF. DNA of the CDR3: TGTGCCAGCAGTTTAGACAGCAACACTGAAGCTTTCTTT.

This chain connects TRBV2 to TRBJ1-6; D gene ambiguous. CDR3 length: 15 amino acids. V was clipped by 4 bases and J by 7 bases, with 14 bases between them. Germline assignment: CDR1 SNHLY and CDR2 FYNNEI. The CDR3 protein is CASSVGEGRNSPLHF. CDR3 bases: TGTGCCAGCAGTGTCGGGGAAGGACGGAATTCACCCCTCCACTTT.

CDR3 in DNA: TGCGCCAGCAGCCCGGGTTCTGGCTCAGGCACAGATACGCAGTATTTT. Translated: CASSPGSGSGTDTQYF. The chain has TRBV5-1 and TRBJ2-3; D gene unclear. Germline lookup yields CDR1 SGHRS and CDR2 YFSETQ. Deletions cut 4 bases from V and 1 base from J, with 16 bases between. The CDR3 length is 16 residues.

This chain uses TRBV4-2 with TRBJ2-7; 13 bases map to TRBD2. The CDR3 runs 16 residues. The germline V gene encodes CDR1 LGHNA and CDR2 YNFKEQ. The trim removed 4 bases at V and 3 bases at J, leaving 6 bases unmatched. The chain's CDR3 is CASSRGLAGANYEQYF. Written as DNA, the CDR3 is TGTGCCAGCAGCCGAGGACTAGCGGGGGCCAACTACGAGCAGTACTTC.

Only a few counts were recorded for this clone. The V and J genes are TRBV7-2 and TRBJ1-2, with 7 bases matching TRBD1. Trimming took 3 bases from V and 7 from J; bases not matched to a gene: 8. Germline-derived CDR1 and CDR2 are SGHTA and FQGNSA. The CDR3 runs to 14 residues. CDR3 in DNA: TGTGCCAGCAGCTTCGAGGGGGCGCTTGGTGGCTACACCTTC. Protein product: CASSFEGALGGYTF.

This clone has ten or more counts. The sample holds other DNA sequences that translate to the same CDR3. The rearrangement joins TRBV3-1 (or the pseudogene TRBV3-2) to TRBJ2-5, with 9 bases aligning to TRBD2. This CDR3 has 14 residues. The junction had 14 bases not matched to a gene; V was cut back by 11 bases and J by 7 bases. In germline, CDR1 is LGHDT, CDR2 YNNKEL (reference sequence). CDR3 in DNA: TGTGCCCGCCAACTGGCGGGGGGGGCGGGGACCCAGTACTTC. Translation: CARQLAGGAGTQYF.

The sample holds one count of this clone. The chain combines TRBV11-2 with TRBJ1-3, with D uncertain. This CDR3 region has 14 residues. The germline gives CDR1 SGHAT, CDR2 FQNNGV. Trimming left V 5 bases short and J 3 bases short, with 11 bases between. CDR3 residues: CASSPELGGNTIYF. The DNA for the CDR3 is TGTGCCAGCAGCCCCGAACTAGGTGGAAACACCATATATTTT.

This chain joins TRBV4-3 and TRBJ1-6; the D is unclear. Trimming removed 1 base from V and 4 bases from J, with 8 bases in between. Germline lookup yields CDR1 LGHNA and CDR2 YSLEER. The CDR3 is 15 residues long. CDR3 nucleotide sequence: TGCGCCAGCAGCCAAGTCGGCGGGTATAATTCACCCCTCCACTTT. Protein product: CASSQVGGYNSPLHF.

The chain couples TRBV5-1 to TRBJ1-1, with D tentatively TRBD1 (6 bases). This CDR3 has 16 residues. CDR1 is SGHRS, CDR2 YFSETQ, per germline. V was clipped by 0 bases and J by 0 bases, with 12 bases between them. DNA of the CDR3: TGCGCCAGCAGCTTGGTGGGGGCCTCCTTGAACACTGAAGCTTTCTTT. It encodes CASSLVGASLNTEAFF.

CDR3 sequence: CASSLGGSYGGELFF. The CDR3 coding sequence is TGTGCCAGCAGCTTAGGCGGGAGTTACGGCGGGGAGCTGTTTTTT. The chain joins TRBV7-2 to TRBJ2-2; 7 bases match TRBD2. Germline assignment: CDR1 SGHTA and CDR2 FQGNSA. Trimming removed 1 base from V and 7 bases from J; junction bases left unmatched: 6. This CDR3 has 15 amino acids.

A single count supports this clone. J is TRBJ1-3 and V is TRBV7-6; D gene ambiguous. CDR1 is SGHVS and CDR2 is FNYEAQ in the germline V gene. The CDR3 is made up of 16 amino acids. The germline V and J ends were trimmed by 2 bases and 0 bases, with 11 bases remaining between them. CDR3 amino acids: CASSLSIPSSGNTIYF. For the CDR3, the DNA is TGTGCCAGCAGCTTATCGATACCGAGCTCTGGAAACACCATATATTTT.

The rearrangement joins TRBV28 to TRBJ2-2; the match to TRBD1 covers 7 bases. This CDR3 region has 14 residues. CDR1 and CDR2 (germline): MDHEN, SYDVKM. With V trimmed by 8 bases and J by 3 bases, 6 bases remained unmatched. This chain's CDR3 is CASGRTGYTGELFF. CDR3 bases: TGTGCCAGCGGCAGGACAGGATACACCGGGGAGCTGTTTTTT.

CDR3: CASSLGTEYYEQYF. Here the CDR3 DNA reads TGTGCCAGCAGCTTAGGGACAGAATACTACGAGCAGTACTTC. The V gene is TRBV7-2, the J gene TRBJ2-7; D is perhaps TRBD1 (6 bases). The V gene lost 1 base and the J gene lost 3 bases, with 10 bases spanning the gap. CDR3 length equals 14 residues. CDR1 SGHTA and CDR2 FQGNSA come from the germline V gene.

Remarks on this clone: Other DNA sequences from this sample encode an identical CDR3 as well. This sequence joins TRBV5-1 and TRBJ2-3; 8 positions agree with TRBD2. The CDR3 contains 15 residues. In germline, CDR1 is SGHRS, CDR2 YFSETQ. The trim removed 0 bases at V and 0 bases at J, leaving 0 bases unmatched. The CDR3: CASSLVAGSTDTQYF. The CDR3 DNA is TGCGCCAGCAGCTTGGTAGCGGGGAGCACAGATACGCAGTATTTT.

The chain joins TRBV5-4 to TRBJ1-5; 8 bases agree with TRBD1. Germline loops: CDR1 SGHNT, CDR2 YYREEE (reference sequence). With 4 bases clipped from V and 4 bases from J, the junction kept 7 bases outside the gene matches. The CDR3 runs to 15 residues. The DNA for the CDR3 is TGTGCCAGCAGCGTAGACAGGGGTTGGAATCAGCCCCAGCATTTT. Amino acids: CASSVDRGWNQPQHF.

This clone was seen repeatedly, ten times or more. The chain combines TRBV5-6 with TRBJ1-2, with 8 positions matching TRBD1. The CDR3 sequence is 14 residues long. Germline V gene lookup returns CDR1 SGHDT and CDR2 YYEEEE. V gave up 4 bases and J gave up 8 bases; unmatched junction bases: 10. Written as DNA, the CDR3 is TGTGCCAGCAGCCCCGGACAGGGAGCGCGCGGCTACACCTTC. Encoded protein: CASSPGQGARGYTF.

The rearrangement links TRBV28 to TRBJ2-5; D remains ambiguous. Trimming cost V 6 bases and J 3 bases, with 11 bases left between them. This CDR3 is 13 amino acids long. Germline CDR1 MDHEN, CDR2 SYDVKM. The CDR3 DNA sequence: TGTGCCAGCAGCCACTCTATAAAAGAGACCCAGTACTTC. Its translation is CASSHSIKETQYF. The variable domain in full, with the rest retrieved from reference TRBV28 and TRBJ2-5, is DVKVTQSSRYLVKRTGEKVFLECVQDMDHENMFWYRQDPGLGLRLIYFSYDVKMKEKGDIPEGYSVSREKKERFSLILESASTNQTSMYLCASSHSIKETQYFGPGTRLLVL.

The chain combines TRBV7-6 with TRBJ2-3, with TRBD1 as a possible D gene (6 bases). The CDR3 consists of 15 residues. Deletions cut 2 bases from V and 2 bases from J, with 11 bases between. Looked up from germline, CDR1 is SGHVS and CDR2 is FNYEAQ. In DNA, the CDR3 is TGTGCCAGCAGCTTATTCCGACAGGCCACAGATACGCAGTATTTT. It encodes CASSLFRQATDTQYF.

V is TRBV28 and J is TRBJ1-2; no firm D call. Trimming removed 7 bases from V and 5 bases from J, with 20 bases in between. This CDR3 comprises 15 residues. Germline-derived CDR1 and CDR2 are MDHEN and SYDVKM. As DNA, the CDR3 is TGTGCCAGCACCCCGGGAACAGATGAGATTTATGGCTACACCTTC. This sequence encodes CASTPGTDEIYGYTF.

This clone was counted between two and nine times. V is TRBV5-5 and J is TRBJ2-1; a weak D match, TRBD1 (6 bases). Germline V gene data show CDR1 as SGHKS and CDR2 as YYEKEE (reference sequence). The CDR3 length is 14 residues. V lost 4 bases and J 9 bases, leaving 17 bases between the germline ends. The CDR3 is CASSPGAETGEQFF. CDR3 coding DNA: TGTGCCAGCAGCCCAGGGGCGGAGACAGGTGAGCAGTTCTTC.

The DNA for the CDR3 is TGTGCCAGTAGCTTGGGACTAGCTCTAACCGGGGAGCTGTTTTTT. Residues: CASSLGLALTGELFF. The J gene is TRBJ2-2, the V gene TRBV19; 9 bases are shared with TRBD2. CDR3 length: 15 amino acids. Losses at the gene ends were 6 bases for V and 5 bases for J; bases not matched to a gene: 7. The germline V gene has CDR1 LNHDA and CDR2 SQIVND (reference sequence).

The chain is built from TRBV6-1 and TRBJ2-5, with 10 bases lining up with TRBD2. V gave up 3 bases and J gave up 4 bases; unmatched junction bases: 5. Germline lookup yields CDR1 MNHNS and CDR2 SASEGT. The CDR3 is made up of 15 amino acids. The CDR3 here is CASSEGLAKGETQYF. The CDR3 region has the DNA TGTGCCAGCAGTGAGGGACTAGCGAAGGGAGAGACCCAGTACTTC.

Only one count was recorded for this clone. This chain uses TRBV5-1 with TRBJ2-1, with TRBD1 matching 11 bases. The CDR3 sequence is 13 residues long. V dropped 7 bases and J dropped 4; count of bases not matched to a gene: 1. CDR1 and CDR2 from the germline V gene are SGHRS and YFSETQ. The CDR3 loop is CASGTGGYNEQFF. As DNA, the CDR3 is TGCGCCAGCGGGACAGGGGGTTACAATGAGCAGTTCTTC.

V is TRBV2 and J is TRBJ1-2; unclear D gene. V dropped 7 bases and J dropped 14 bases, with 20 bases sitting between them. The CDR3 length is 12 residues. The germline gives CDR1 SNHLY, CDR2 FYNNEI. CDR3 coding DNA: TGTGCCAGCACCCTAGCGAGGCGGGATATTACCTTC. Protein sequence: CASTLARRDITF. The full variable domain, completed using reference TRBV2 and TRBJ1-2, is EPEVTQTPSHQVTQMGQEVILRCVPISNHLYFYWYRQILGQKVEFLVSFYNNEISEKSEIFDDQFSVERPDGSNFTLKIRSTKLEDSAMYFCASTLARRDITFGSGTRLTVV.